The 22 T cell receptor beta chains below come from one sample, sequenced in a study of blood T cell repertoires in COVID-19. Generated by immunoSEQ multiplex PCR, the TCRdb table keeps only in-frame clones and is missing some. The sample shows roughly 200,000 clones, 82% of them seen only once. The sequenced material came from PBMCs or T cells enriched from blood (not recorded which). The receptors come from an older woman with acute COVID-19.

The table lists this clone with a count of one. V gene TRBV4-3 combines with J gene TRBJ1-4; tentative D call: TRBD1 (6 bases). This CDR3 comprises 16 residues. Germline V gene data show CDR1 as LGHNA and CDR2 as YSLEER. V was shortened by 4 bases and J by 0 bases, with 12 bases between the two germline ends. CDR3 nucleotides: TGCGCCAGCAGCCTCTTAGCAGGGGCAACTAATGAAAAACTGTTTTTT. It translates to CASSLLAGATNEKLFF.

The V call is TRBV6-2 or TRBV6-3, the J call TRBJ1-1; no definite D call. Germline V gene lookup returns CDR1 MNHEY and CDR2 SVGEGT. The CDR3 spans 14 residues. V shed 0 bases and J shed 1 base, with 6 bases lying between them. Here the CDR3 reads CASSYSPGNTEAFF. CDR3 nucleotide sequence: TGTGCCAGCAGTTACTCTCCAGGGAACACTGAAGCTTTCTTT.

V gene TRBV7-9 combines with J gene TRBJ2-2; 9 bases agree with TRBD1. The ends lost 7 bases at V and 3 bases at J; junction bases unmatched: 3. Germline V gene lookup returns CDR1 SEHNR and CDR2 FQNEAQ (reference sequence). The CDR3 is 14 residues long. CDR3 sequence (DNA): TGTGCCAGCAACAGGGGGCGGGACACCGGGGAGCTGTTTTTT. The encoded protein is CASNRGRDTGELFF.

This clone was counted between two and nine times. The V and J genes are TRBV11-2 and TRBJ1-1; 10 bases are shared with TRBD1. The CDR3 is 15 amino acids. Germline V lookup: CDR1 SGHAT, CDR2 FQNNGV. J was trimmed by 5 bases and V by 5 bases; bases with no gene match: 8. The DNA for the CDR3 is TGTGCCAGCAGCCGGATGACAGGGGGCCTGACTGAAGCTTTCTTT. Translating gives CASSRMTGGLTEAFF.

The J gene is TRBJ2-1, the V gene TRBV18, with D perhaps TRBD2 (6 bases). This CDR3 is built from 15 residues. The V end lost 6 bases, the J end lost 10 bases, and 22 bases lay between the germline ends. Germline loops: CDR1 KGHSH, CDR2 LQKENI. The CDR3, as DNA: TGTGCCAGCTCCCCCGGGACTGCCGTGAAGGGGGAGCAGTTCTTC. It encodes CASSPGTAVKGEQFF.

V usage is TRBV4-3 and J usage is TRBJ2-1; 9 nucleotides match TRBD1. The CDR3 runs 15 residues. V lost 6 bases and J lost 8; bases outside the gene matches: 11. The V gene's germline CDR1 is LGHNA and CDR2 YSLEER. The CDR3 loop reads CASRFGLTGGYEQFF. The CDR3 DNA reads TGCGCCAGCAGATTTGGCCTAACAGGGGGCTATGAGCAGTTCTTC.

V is TRBV28 and J is TRBJ1-2; TRBD1 matches 8 bases. The V segment lost 1 base and the J segment 7 bases; nucleotides outside the gene matches: 5. This CDR3 comprises 14 residues. Germline V lookup: CDR1 MDHEN, CDR2 SYDVKM. The CDR3 coding sequence is TGTGCCAGCAGTTTATACGACAGGGGAGGTGGCTACACCTTC. Amino acids: CASSLYDRGGGYTF.

The gene calls are TRBV24-1 and TRBJ2-3; D ambiguous. Germline loops: CDR1 KGHDR, CDR2 SFDVKD. V was pared by 1 base and J by 2 bases, with 3 bases between. CDR3 length equals 13 residues. The chain's CDR3 is CATSDFHTDTQYF. CDR3 in DNA: TGTGCCACCAGTGATTTCCACACAGATACGCAGTATTTT.

The V gene is TRBV30, the J gene TRBJ1-6; 9 bases align to TRBD1. V was pared by 3 bases and J by 10 bases, with 13 bases of the junction left unmatched. This CDR3 has 16 residues. Per germline, CDR1 GTSNPN and CDR2 SVGIG (reference sequence). This CDR3 is CAWSYPGTGIRSPLHF. The CDR3 nucleotides are TGTGCCTGGAGCTATCCCGGGACAGGGATTCGATCACCCCTCCACTTT. Variable domain in full (rest from reference TRBV30 and TRBJ1-6): SQTIHQWPATLVQPVGSPLSLECTVEGTSNPNLYWYRQAAGRGLQLLFYSVGIGQISSEVPQNLSASRPQDRQFILSSKKLLLSDSGFYLCAWSYPGTGIRSPLHFGNGTRLTVT.

The chain combines TRBV7-9 with TRBJ1-2; D ambiguous. V lost 3 bases and J 4 bases, leaving 9 bases between the germline ends. Germline V lookup: CDR1 SEHNR, CDR2 FQNEAQ (reference sequence). This CDR3 is built from 13 residues. The CDR3 DNA is TGTGCCAGCAGCTTGACGGAGGCCTATGGCTACACCTTC. Its protein is CASSLTEAYGYTF.

The chain is built from TRBV29-1 and TRBJ1-1; D perhaps matches TRBD1 (6 bases). V dropped 6 bases and J dropped 2 bases, with 16 bases sitting between them. The germline gives CDR1 SQVTM, CDR2 ANQGSEA. This CDR3 spans 14 amino acids. Here the CDR3 reads CSVGRGFLNTEAFF. CDR3 nucleotide sequence: TGCAGCGTGGGCAGGGGCTTCCTTAACACTGAAGCTTTCTTT.

The V call is TRBV5-1, the J call TRBJ2-3; D perhaps matches TRBD2 (6 bases). CDR3 length equals 16 residues. Germline CDR1 SGHRS, CDR2 YFSETQ. V lost 3 bases and J 1 base, leaving 15 bases between the germline ends. This CDR3 reads CASSWGDSRGTDTQYF. DNA of the CDR3: TGCGCCAGCAGCTGGGGGGACTCCCGGGGCACAGATACGCAGTATTTT.

The V and J genes are TRBV5-6 and TRBJ1-5, with D possibly TRBD1 on 5 matching bases. Trimming left V 4 bases short and J 9 bases short, with 23 bases between. The CDR3 runs 16 residues. From germline, CDR1 is SGHDT and CDR2 YYEEEE. The CDR3 DNA follows: TGTGCCAGCAGCGAGTCCGTGCGGGGGATCTTGGGGCCCCAGCATTTT. Its translation: CASSESVRGILGPQHF.

V gene TRBV25-1 combines with J gene TRBJ1-2; TRBD1 agrees at 9 bases. V shed 4 bases, J shed 6 bases, and the junction held 6 bases outside the gene matches. CDR3 length: 14 amino acids. Looked up from germline, CDR1 is MGHDK and CDR2 is SYGVNS. CDR3 sequence reads: CASSALRDRDGYTF. As DNA, the CDR3 is TGTGCCAGCAGTGCTCTCCGGGACAGGGATGGCTACACCTTC.

This clone showed up just a few times. The chain uses TRBV27 and TRBJ1-2; 7 bases agree with TRBD1. The ends lost 6 bases at V and 2 bases at J; junction bases unmatched: 0. Germline V gene lookup returns CDR1 MNHEY and CDR2 SMNVEV (reference sequence). This CDR3 spans 12 amino acids. CDR3: CASRQGNYGYTF. The CDR3, as DNA: TGTGCCAGCAGACAGGGGAACTATGGCTACACCTTC.

This sequence joins TRBV29-1 and TRBJ2-1; 10 nucleotides line up with TRBD2. The CDR3 has 13 amino acids. The junction had 7 bases not matched to a gene; V was cut back by 7 bases and J by 7 bases. From germline, CDR1 is SQVTM and CDR2 ANQGSEA. CDR3 protein: CSAIAGGKNEQFF. The CDR3 bases are TGCAGCGCCATAGCGGGGGGAAAGAATGAGCAGTTCTTC.

The chain uses TRBV28 and TRBJ1-6; D gene uncertain. The germline V and J ends were trimmed by 10 bases and 6 bases, with 10 bases remaining between them. Germline loops: CDR1 MDHEN, CDR2 SYDVKM. This CDR3 is 12 amino acids long. The CDR3 protein is CATVRGNSPLHF. For the CDR3, the DNA is TGTGCCACCGTTCGGGGTAATTCACCCCTCCACTTT.

CDR3 nucleotide sequence: TGTGCCACACGGGACAGTTTTTCTTCCGCTGAAGCTTTCTTT. As protein: CATRDSFSSAEAFF. The chain recombines TRBV27 with TRBJ1-1, with 7 bases identical to TRBD1. CDR3 length: 14 residues. The germline V gene encodes CDR1 MNHEY and CDR2 SMNVEV (reference sequence). The V segment lost 10 bases and the J segment 6 bases; nucleotides outside the gene matches: 14.

The rearrangement joins TRBV6-5 to TRBJ2-2; 7 bases are shared with TRBD1. The CDR3 has 13 amino acids. V trimming: 10 bases; J trimming: 0 bases; junction bases outside the gene matches: 2. Germline V gene sequence: CDR1 MNHEY, CDR2 SVGAGI. The CDR3 DNA is TGTGCCACCGGGACAGCGAACACCGGGGAGCTGTTTTTT. Translation: CATGTANTGELFF.

The chain carries TRBV19 and TRBJ2-3; TRBD1 agrees at 9 bases. Trimming cost V 0 bases and J 4 bases; bases outside gene matches: 20. CDR3 size: 21 residues. The V gene's germline CDR1 is LNHDA and CDR2 SQIVND (reference sequence). The chain's CDR3 is CASSIDLGQGKGTRWADTQYF. The DNA of the CDR3 is TGTGCCAGTAGTATAGATTTGGGACAGGGAAAGGGCACACGGTGGGCAGATACGCAGTATTTT.

The chain is built from TRBV19 and TRBJ2-3; the D is unclear. V lost 5 bases and J lost 4, with 13 bases in between. CDR1 and CDR2 (germline): LNHDA, SQIVND (reference sequence). The CDR3 length is 14 residues. The CDR3 DNA follows: TGTGCCAGTAGTCCCAATGGAGAACCAGATACGCAGTATTTT. Amino acid sequence: CASSPNGEPDTQYF.

The rearrangement uses TRBV7-6 and TRBJ2-5; TRBD2 aligns across 14 bases. With 3 bases clipped from V and 5 bases from J, the junction kept 5 bases outside the gene matches. Germline CDR1 is SGHVS and CDR2 is FNYEAQ. The CDR3 runs to 16 residues. Here the CDR3 DNA reads TGTGCCAGCAGCTTGAAGACTAGCGGGAGGGGGGAGACCCAGTACTTC. This gives the protein CASSLKTSGRGETQYF.